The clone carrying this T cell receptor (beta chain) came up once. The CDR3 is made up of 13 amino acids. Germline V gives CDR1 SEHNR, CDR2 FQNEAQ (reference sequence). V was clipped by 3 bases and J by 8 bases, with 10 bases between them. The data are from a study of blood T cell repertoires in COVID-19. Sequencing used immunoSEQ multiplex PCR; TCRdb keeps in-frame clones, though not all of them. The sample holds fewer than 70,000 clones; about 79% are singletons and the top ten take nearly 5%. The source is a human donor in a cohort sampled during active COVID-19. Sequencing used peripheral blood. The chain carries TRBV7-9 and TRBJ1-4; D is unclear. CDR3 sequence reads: CASSLGEAEKLFF. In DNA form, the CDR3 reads TGTGCCAGCAGCTTGGGAGAGGCGGAAAAACTGTTTTTT.